This T cell receptor beta chain was sequenced in a study of early T cells in non-severe SARS-CoV-2 infection. Study overall: Sequenced material consisted of bulk RNA (from unsorted whole blood), and chains were unpaired.

The study, taken as a whole, reports: Lookups in VDJdb leaned toward anti-spike CD8 responses and missed private and CD4 specificities.

Each CDR3 protein gets one entry after TCRdb re-called the 5' RACE reads with MiXCR. The sample carries about 100,000 distinct CDR3 sequences, about 12% recorded once. The V and J ends lost 7 bases and 4 bases, in that order; junction bases with no gene match: 9. The CDR3 spans 14 residues. In germline, CDR1 is SGHRS, CDR2 YFSETQ. At least ten counts were recorded for this clonotype. Its antigen is still unknown. The sequenced sample consisted of whole blood. This clonotype originated in an adult who was a healthcare worker with PCR-confirmed SARS-CoV-2 infection or an uninfected control (not recorded which). This rearrangement joins TRBV5-1 to TRBJ2-7; 9 bases are shared with TRBD1. The CDR3 loop is CASSPGTGLYEQYF. As DNA, the CDR3 is TGCGCCAGCTCCCCCGGGACAGGGTTGTACGAGCAGTACTTC.